The clone carrying this T cell receptor (beta chain) was seen at least ten times. Its antigen is unidentified. The data are from a study of T cells after posttransplantation cyclophosphamide. Overall study results and limits: Later blood repertoires were often dominated by clones from the donor CD8+ memory compartment. Skin or GI-infiltrating T cells shared few TRB sequences with blood. TRB clonality was highly associated with recipient CMV seropositivity and reactivation.

V shed 1 base and J shed 2 bases, with 9 bases lying between them. Germline lookup yields CDR1 SGHAT and CDR2 FQNNGV. The CDR3 loop spans 14 amino acids. The table came from immunoSEQ multiplex PCR; TCRdb's copy has only in-frame clones and leaves some out. Altogether 30,000 to 40,000 clones were found in the sample, and no singletons occur. Peripheral blood was collected from the related graft donor on the marrow donation day. The sequenced sample was PBMCs. This TCR was sampled from a middle-aged man in good health, CMV-negative, and a related stem cell transplant donor. This rearrangement joins TRBV11-2 to TRBJ2-7, with D uncertain. The CDR3 sequence is CASSLVGGAYEQYF. CDR3 DNA sequence: TGTGCCAGCAGCTTAGTAGGCGGAGCCTACGAGCAGTACTTC.